The entry that follows covers one TCR beta chain sequence. What it recognizes is unknown. Treatment in this sample: 15 to 20 received Ad26.COV2.S at low or high dose, single or two shots; roughly five received placebo; per-sample allocation not given. Sampling was done on day 63 after the first vaccine or placebo injection. This adult donor, from Boston, was 18-55 years old. This sample is drawn from a study of Ad26.COV2.S vaccination and SARS-CoV-2 variants. Across the whole study: Donor allocation was to the COV1001 Ad26.COV2.S trial arm. Intramuscularly, Ad26.COV2.S was given either once or twice, 56 days apart. Study conclusions and caveats: There was a possibility that the TCR breadth and depth analyses underestimated total T cell responses.

V lost 2 bases, J lost 8 bases, and 12 bases lay in between. Germline V gene lookup returns CDR1 SGHTA and CDR2 FQGNSA. The CDR3 totals 13 residues. The protocol was immunoSEQ multiplex PCR, while the TCRdb copy is restricted to in-frame clones and leaves out a portion. The table includes about 350,000 clones, more than 75% detected once. The sequences come from peripheral blood, collected in a trial of Ad26.COV2.S vaccine versus placebo. The origin of this receptor is a person between 18 and 65 years old who received the Ad26.COV2.S COVID-19 vaccine or a placebo. The V and J genes are TRBV7-2 and TRBJ1-2; D not certain. CDR3 nucleotide sequence: TGTGCCAGCAGCTTAACCTACCCGGGCGGCTACACCTTC. Amino acids: CASSLTYPGGYTF.